A single sample is the source of the 6 T cell receptor beta chains below, sequenced in a study of cytomegalovirus exposure and HLA in healthy donors. Amplification used 60 Vbeta primers and 13 Jbeta primers. The data were produced by immunoSEQ multiplex PCR, yet TCRdb's version contains in-frame clones alone and is incomplete. The sample data list tens of thousands of clones. The material sequenced was PBMCs. The receptors shown here come from a woman in her 30s in good health and CMV-seropositive.

The chain is built from TRBV28 and TRBJ1-2; a possible D gene is TRBD1 (6 bases). Trimming shortened V by 5 bases and J by 3 bases, and 16 bases separated the two germline ends. Germline CDR1 reads MDHEN; CDR2 reads SYDVKM. The CDR3 spans 15 residues. CDR3: CASSLGGADYYGYTF. The CDR3 DNA reads as TGTGCCAGCAGTCTAGGGGGGGCAGACTACTATGGCTACACCTTC.

The chain joins TRBV5-5 to TRBJ2-7; D is possibly TRBD2 (5 bases). This CDR3 is built from 15 residues. V gave up 2 bases and J gave up 4 bases, with 16 bases separating them. Per the germline V gene, CDR1 is SGHKS and CDR2 is YYEKEE (reference sequence). The CDR3 loop is CASSLSGTYFYEQYF. In DNA form, the CDR3 reads TGTGCCAGCAGCTTAAGCGGTACTTATTTTTACGAGCAGTACTTC.

The gene calls are TRBV7-8 and TRBJ2-1; D remains ambiguous. V was shortened by 5 bases and J by 6 bases, with 17 bases between the two germline ends. This CDR3 contains 15 residues. The germline gives CDR1 SGHVS, CDR2 FQNEAQ. Here the CDR3 reads CASSAYRSLSNEQFF. CDR3 in DNA: TGTGCCAGCAGCGCATACAGAAGCTTGAGCAATGAGCAGTTCTTC.

V gene TRBV7-9 combines with J gene TRBJ2-7; tentative D call: TRBD2 (6 bases). Germline CDR1 SEHNR, CDR2 FQNEAQ (reference sequence). CDR3 length: 14 amino acids. With 5 bases removed from V and 4 bases from J, the gap between germline ends came to 15 bases. For the CDR3, the DNA is TGTGCCAGCAGCCTGGCGGGGAACCAATACGAGCAGTACTTC. Amino acid sequence: CASSLAGNQYEQYF.

The rearrangement joins TRBV5-6 to TRBJ2-7; no clear D. The CDR3 is made up of 13 amino acids. Per germline, CDR1 SGHDT and CDR2 YYEEEE. The V and J ends lost 0 bases and 4 bases respectively, with 8 bases between them. CDR3 in amino acids: CASSLDRAYEQYF. The CDR3 nucleotides are TGTGCCAGCAGCTTGGATCGAGCTTACGAGCAGTACTTC.

The chain uses TRBV5-4 and TRBJ2-3; weak D call: TRBD1 (6 bases). Germline CDR1 reads SGHNT; CDR2 reads YYREEE (reference sequence). The V end was cut by 4 bases, the J end by 4 bases, with 13 bases between. The CDR3 has 14 amino acids. CDR3 amino acids: CASSLGQSADTQYF. DNA of the CDR3: TGTGCCAGCAGCCTAGGACAGTCCGCAGATACGCAGTATTTT.